A selection of T cell receptor beta chains follows, all from one sample in a study of cytomegalovirus exposure and HLA in healthy donors. The method was immunoSEQ multiplex PCR; TCRdb's version includes in-frame clones alone and lacks a portion of them. This table has over 100,000 clones, over 60% appearing once. The sample consisted of PBMCs. The source is a male donor in good health and CMV-seropositive. Both conserved end residues are part of each CDR3. The D gene is left open where the match is weak. The size entry is marked missing in some rows and otherwise reads once, few, many or a size class.

d_call,j_call,clone_size,v_call,cdr3_nt,cdr3_aa
-,TRBJ1-2,-,TRBV6-1,TGTGCCAGCAGTCAAGGCACAGTCTTCTATGGCTACACCTTC,CASSQGTVFYGYTF
-,TRBJ1-3,-,TRBV6-5,TGTGCCAGCAGTTACCCCGACAGGTTTAGGGGAAACACCATATATTTT,CASSYPDRFRGNTIYF
-,TRBJ2-2,-,TRBV7-3,TGTGCCAGCAGTTTAACCAGTAACACCGGGGAGCTGTTTTTT,CASSLTSNTGELFF
TRBD2,TRBJ2-3,-,TRBV15,TGTGCCACCGCCCCGGGACTAGTAAGGGATACGCAGTATTTT,CATAPGLVRDTQYF
-,TRBJ1-4,-,TRBV6-1,TGTGCCAGCAGTGAGTATGGAGAGTACGATGAAAAACTGTTTTTT,CASSEYGEYDEKLFF
TRBD1,TRBJ1-5,-,TRBV6-5,TGTGCCAGCAGACCAACAGGGGTGTCGGATCAGCCCCAGCATTTT,CASRPTGVSDQPQHF
TRBD1,TRBJ2-7,-,TRBV28,TGTGCCAGCAGTTTACCCTCAGGGGGCGTCGGCTACGAGCAGTACTTC,CASSLPSGGVGYEQYF
-,TRBJ1-5,-,TRBV12-5,TGTGCTAGTGGCCTGAACGGGGCCCAGCATTTT,CASGLNGAQHF
TRBD1,TRBJ1-2,-,TRBV5-4,TGTGCCAGCAGACGCACCGGACAGGGGGCGAATGGCTACACCTTC,CASRRTGQGANGYTF
TRBD2,TRBJ2-5,-,TRBV19,TGTGCCAGTAGTGCCCGGACTAGCGGGGTGGAGACCCAGTACTTC,CASSARTSGVETQYF
-,TRBJ2-3,few,TRBV28,TGTGCCAGCAGATCCCTAGGGGGGGACATAAGCACAGATACGCAGTATTTT,CASRSLGGDISTDTQYF
-,TRBJ2-5,-,TRBV10-1,TGCGCCAGCAGTGCGTCCTTAAAAGAGACCCAGTACTTC,CASSASLKETQYF
TRBD1,TRBJ1-2,-,TRBV7-2,TGTGCCAGCAGCTGGGGACAGGGAGATGGCTACACCTTC,CASSWGQGDGYTF
-,TRBJ1-2,-,TRBV5-3,TGTGCCAGAAGCTTGATTGCTGGGACACCCTTTCTCTATGGCTACACCTTC,CARSLIAGTPFLYGYTF
TRBD1,TRBJ1-2,-,TRBV7-2,TGTGCCAGCAGCCCCGACAGGGGGTATGGCTACACCTTC,CASSPDRGYGYTF
TRBD2,TRBJ2-3,few,TRBV5-1,TGCGCCAGCAGCTTGGTCGGGGGGGCCTCAGATACGCAGTATTTT,CASSLVGGASDTQYF
TRBD1,TRBJ2-1,-,TRBV18,TGTGCCAGCTCACCGCCTCGGACAGGGGGCCATTACAATGAGCAGTTCTTC,CASSPPRTGGHYNEQFF
-,TRBJ2-6,-,TRBV5-6,TGTGCCAGCAGCCCGTGGAGACGGGTAGCTCTTGGGGCCAACGGCCTGACTTTC,CASSPWRRVALGANGLTF
-,TRBJ2-7,-,TRBV10-3,TGTGCCATCACCGGAACTATTGGGGAGCAGTACTTC,CAITGTIGEQYF
-,TRBJ2-2,once,TRBV7-9,TGTGCCAGCACCCCATCGGGGTCCGGGGAGCTGTTTTTT,CASTPSGSGELFF
TRBD2,TRBJ2-1,-,TRBV13,TGTGCCAGCAGCCCGAGCGGGAGTTGGGGGGCCGATGAGCAGTTCTTC,CASSPSGSWGADEQFF
-,TRBJ2-6,few,TRBV14,TGTGCCAGCAGTTACTCTGGGGCCAACGGCCTGACTTTC,CASSYSGANGLTF
-,TRBJ1-2,once,TRBV5-8,TGTGCCAGCAGCCCCAGTGGACATACCAACTATGGCTACACCTTC,CASSPSGHTNYGYTF
-,TRBJ1-4,-,TRBV5-1,TGCGCCAGCAGCTTGGTAGGAGGGACTGGGGAAAAACTGTTTTTT,CASSLVGGTGEKLFF
TRBD2,TRBJ2-7,-,TRBV5-1,TGCGCCAGCGGTAGACTAGCGGGAGGGTACGAGCAGTACTTC,CASGRLAGGYEQYF
TRBD1,TRBJ2-7,few,TRBV5-8,TGTGCCAGCAGCTCAACGATGCTTTTGGGGGACAGGGGGACCTACGAGCAGTACTTC,CASSSTMLLGDRGTYEQYF
TRBD2,TRBJ2-7,-,TRBV15,TGTGCCACCAGCAGAGACCGACTAGCGCGCGAGCAGTACTTC,CATSRDRLAREQYF
TRBD1,TRBJ2-7,once,TRBV6-1,TGTGCCAGCAGTGAGACTGGACAGGGCTACGAGCAGTACTTC,CASSETGQGYEQYF
-,TRBJ1-1,-,TRBV28,TGTGCCAGCAGTTTAGAGAATCCGCAGGCTATTGGTGAAGCTTTCTTT,CASSLENPQAIGEAFF
TRBD2,TRBJ2-5,once,TRBV5-4,TGTGCCAGCAGCTCCTGGGCGGGGGGCGAAGAGACCCAGTACTTC,CASSSWAGGEETQYF
TRBD1,TRBJ1-1,once,TRBV5-5,TGTGCCAGCAGCTTTGACCCAGGGGGCACTGAAGCTTTCTTT,CASSFDPGGTEAFF
-,TRBJ1-5,once,TRBV6-5,TGTGCCAGCAGCCAGGGAAGTGGCAATCAGCCCCAGCATTTT,CASSQGSGNQPQHF
-,TRBJ2-5,-,TRBV9,TGTGCCAGCAGCCCAGGCACAGCGGCTCAAGAGACCCAGTACTTC,CASSPGTAAQETQYF
TRBD1,TRBJ1-5,few,TRBV11-1,TGTGCCAGCAGCCCTGGGACAGGGGTCAATCAGCCCCAGCATTTT,CASSPGTGVNQPQHF
-,TRBJ1-3,-,TRBV5-1,TGCGCCAGCAGCTTGCATGGAAACACCATATATTTT,CASSLHGNTIYF
TRBD1,TRBJ2-7,-,TRBV27,TGTGCCAGCAGTTCAGTCCCGGGACAGGCCCACGAGCAGTACTTC,CASSSVPGQAHEQYF
-,TRBJ2-5,-,TRBV5-1,TGCGCCAGCAGCTTGCAGGGGTGGCAAGAGACCCAGTACTTC,CASSLQGWQETQYF
TRBD1,TRBJ1-4,-,TRBV7-3,TGTGCCAGCAGCTATGGACAGGGGGCCACTAATGAAAAACTGTTTTTT,CASSYGQGATNEKLFF
-,TRBJ1-2,-,TRBV29-1,TGCAGCGTTGAAAGAGGCAGCTATGGCTACACCTTC,CSVERGSYGYTF
-,TRBJ2-5,-,TRBV30,TGTGCCTGGAGGAGGGATTCGGAGACCCAGTACTTC,CAWRRDSETQYF
-,TRBJ1-4,-,TRBV28,TGTGCCAGCACTCTGCGGGTGGCTCGGGAAAAACTGTTTTTT,CASTLRVAREKLFF
-,TRBJ1-5,-,TRBV21-1,TGTGCCAGCAGCAGGGAGGCAATCTATAGCAATCAGCCCCAGCATTTT,CASSREAIYSNQPQHF
-,TRBJ2-2,-,TRBV6-1,TGTGCCAGCACTCGGAACACCGGGGAGCTGTTTTTT,CASTRNTGELFF
-,TRBJ2-7,-,TRBV2,TGTGCCAGCAGTGGGGGGCAGGAATACGAGCAGTACTTC,CASSGGQEYEQYF
TRBD2,TRBJ2-3,-,TRBV18,TGTGCCAGCTCACCAGCGGGGGGCGTGGGACGAGGCACAGATACGCAGTATTTT,CASSPAGGVGRGTDTQYF
TRBD1,TRBJ2-2,-,TRBV6-4,TGTGCCAGCTCTCGGACAGGGGGCTCCGGGGAGCTGTTTTTT,CASSRTGGSGELFF